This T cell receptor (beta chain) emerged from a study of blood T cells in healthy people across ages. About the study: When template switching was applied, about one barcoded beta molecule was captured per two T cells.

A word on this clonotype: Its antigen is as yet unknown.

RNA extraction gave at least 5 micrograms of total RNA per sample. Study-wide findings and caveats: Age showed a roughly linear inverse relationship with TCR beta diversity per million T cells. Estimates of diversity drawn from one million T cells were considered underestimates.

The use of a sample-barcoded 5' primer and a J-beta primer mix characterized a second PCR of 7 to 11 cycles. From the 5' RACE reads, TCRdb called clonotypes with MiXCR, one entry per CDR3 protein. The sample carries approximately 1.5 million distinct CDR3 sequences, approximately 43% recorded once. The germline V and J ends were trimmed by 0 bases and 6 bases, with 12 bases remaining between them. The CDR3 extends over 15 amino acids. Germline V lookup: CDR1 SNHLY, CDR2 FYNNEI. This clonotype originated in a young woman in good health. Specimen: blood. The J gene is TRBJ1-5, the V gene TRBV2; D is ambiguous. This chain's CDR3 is CASSEALSRAQPQHF. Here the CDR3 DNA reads TGTGCCAGCAGTGAAGCGCTCTCCCGAGCTCAGCCCCAGCATTTT.